This T cell receptor beta chain was found in a study of CD8+ T cells in alopecia areata. Turning to the study itself: Treatment comprised oral tofacitinib, 5 to 10 mg twice daily, in treated patients. Study conclusions and caveats: Elevated clonality characterized lesional scalp relative to normal scalp, particularly in alopecia totalis/universalis.

The ends lost 3 bases at V and 7 bases at J; junction bases unmatched: 7. Per germline, CDR1 SQVTM and CDR2 ANQGSEA. This CDR3 is built from 14 residues. A word on this clone: Its antigen is not identified.

cDNA serving as the sequencing template came from extracted, reverse transcribed RNA. Clones were sequenced by immunoSEQ multiplex PCR, and TCRdb holds only the in-frame ones, with some missing. The table lists 75,000 to 100,000 clones, 40% to 55% of them singletons. The sequenced material came from CD4+ T cells sorted from blood. This chain links TRBV29-1 with TRBJ2-1; TRBD2 agrees at 9 bases. This TCR was recovered from a human donor with alopecia areata. This CDR3 reads CSVDGLAGPNEQFF. CDR3 nucleotides: TGCAGCGTTGATGGGCTAGCGGGACCAAATGAGCAGTTCTTC.